The 29 T cell receptor beta chains given below trace back to one sample, sequenced in a study of blood T cell repertoires in COVID-19. Profiled with immunoSEQ multiplex PCR; TCRdb holds only in-frame clones, not every one. The table lists 150,000 or so clones, 70% to 85% of them singletons, with roughly 29% in the top ten. Sequencing used peripheral blood. The receptors come from a woman aged 55-70 years with acute or convalescent COVID-19.

V is TRBV3-1 (or the pseudogene TRBV3-2) and J is TRBJ1-6, with unresolved D. The germline V gene has CDR1 LGHDT and CDR2 YNNKEL (reference sequence). The length of the CDR3 is 13 residues. V was clipped by 2 bases and J by 10 bases, with 9 bases between them. The CDR3 DNA follows: TGTGCCAGCAGCCAAACGGGGAGATCACCCCTCCACTTT. Protein product: CASSQTGRSPLHF.

The rearrangement uses TRBV7-9 and TRBJ1-2; TRBD1 agrees at 8 bases. The CDR3 runs to 15 residues. V gave up 5 bases and J gave up 2 bases; unmatched junction bases: 7. Germline V gives CDR1 SEHNR, CDR2 FQNEAQ (reference sequence). This chain's CDR3 is CASSPAGTGNYGYTF. The CDR3 DNA reads TGTGCCAGCAGCCCGGCCGGGACAGGCAACTATGGCTACACCTTC.

The chain is built from TRBV18 and TRBJ1-1; D is ambiguous. V was pared by 6 bases and J by 0 bases, with 20 bases between. From germline, CDR1 is KGHSH and CDR2 LQKENI. The CDR3 is 17 amino acids. In DNA, the CDR3 is TGTGCCAGCTCCCGTAACACCCGCCGCTCGATGAACACTGAAGCTTTCTTT. Protein sequence: CASSRNTRRSMNTEAFF. Filled out from reference TRBV18 and TRBJ1-1, the complete variable domain reads NAGVMQNPRHLVRRRGQEARLRCSPMKGHSHVYWYRQLPEEGLKFMVYLQKENIIDESGMPKERFSAEFPKEGPSILRIQQVVRGDSAAYFCASSRNTRRSMNTEAFFGQGTRLTVV.

V usage is TRBV6-1 and J usage is TRBJ1-5, with D possibly TRBD1 on 6 matching bases. CDR1 is MNHNS and CDR2 is SASEGT in the germline V gene. There are 13 residues in the CDR3. V shed 6 bases and J shed 4 bases, with 10 bases lying between them. CDR3 coding DNA: TGTGCCAGCAGATCTGACAGGAATCAGCCCCAGCATTTT. It specifies CASRSDRNQPQHF.

V gene TRBV9 combines with J gene TRBJ1-6, with 9 bases fitting TRBD1. V lost 2 bases, J lost 7 bases, and 4 bases stayed unmatched. This CDR3 contains 15 residues. Germline lookup yields CDR1 SGDLS and CDR2 YYNGEE. As DNA, the CDR3 is TGTGCCAGCAGCGTCACTGGGACAGGGAATTCACCCCTCCACTTT. Its protein is CASSVTGTGNSPLHF.

This clone has just one count. The J gene is TRBJ2-7, the V gene TRBV24-1; 8 bases line up with TRBD2. This CDR3 is 15 amino acids long. With 12 bases clipped from V and 1 base from J, the junction kept 13 bases outside the gene matches. From germline, CDR1 is KGHDR and CDR2 SFDVKD. CDR3 nucleotide sequence: TGTGCCTGGGAGCGCGGGGGGCCAGCGTCCTACGAGCAGTACTTC. It yields the protein CAWERGGPASYEQYF.

This chain connects TRBV28 to TRBJ1-2; unclear D gene. V was pared by 3 bases and J by 2 bases, with 10 bases between. Germline CDR1 and CDR2: MDHEN and SYDVKM. The CDR3 contains 14 residues. The CDR3 sequence is CASSLVGGNYGYTF. The CDR3 bases are TGTGCCAGCAGTTTGGTAGGCGGGAACTATGGCTACACCTTC.

This clone occurred once. The chain joins TRBV14 to TRBJ1-2; D remains unclear. CDR1 is SGHDN and CDR2 is FVKESK in the germline V gene. V was trimmed by 3 bases and J by 8 bases, leaving 13 bases between them. The CDR3 extends over 13 amino acids. The CDR3 here is CASSQADTTGYTF. The CDR3 bases are TGTGCCAGCAGCCAGGCGGATACTACGGGCTACACCTTC.

The chain carries TRBV11-3 and TRBJ2-1; a possible D gene is TRBD2 (6 bases). The CDR3 covers 15 residues. Trimming cost V 5 bases and J 5 bases, with 16 bases left between them. Germline V gives CDR1 SGHNT, CDR2 YENEEA. CDR3 region: CASSLGGRGDNEQFF. As DNA, the CDR3 is TGTGCCAGCAGCCTAGGAGGGCGGGGCGACAATGAGCAGTTCTTC.

V usage is TRBV27 and J usage is TRBJ2-1; tentatively, D is TRBD1 (6 bases). The V end lost 8 bases, the J end lost 0 bases, and 11 bases lay between the germline ends. The CDR3 sequence is 14 residues long. Germline lookup yields CDR1 MNHEY and CDR2 SMNVEV (reference sequence). The CDR3 bases are TGTGCCAGCGGACAGTTGAGCTCCTACAATGAGCAGTTCTTC. This gives the protein CASGQLSSYNEQFF.

V is TRBV6-5 and J is TRBJ2-1; the match to TRBD2 covers 12 bases. The V segment lost 2 bases and the J segment 7 bases; nucleotides outside the gene matches: 6. This CDR3 contains 16 residues. CDR1 is MNHEY, CDR2 SVGAGI, per germline. CDR3 sequence: CASSYLTSGGGNEQFF. CDR3 nucleotides: TGTGCCAGCAGTTACCTGACTAGCGGGGGTGGTAATGAGCAGTTCTTC.

The chain uses TRBV6-5 and TRBJ2-7, with D possibly being TRBD1 (6 bases). In germline, CDR1 is MNHEY, CDR2 SVGAGI. The germline V and J ends were trimmed by 8 bases and 7 bases, with 12 bases remaining between them. The CDR3 sequence is 11 residues long. The DNA of the CDR3 is TGTGCCAGCCAGGGGTTGGCGGAGCAGTACGTC. Translated, it gives CASQGLAEQYV.

CDR3 amino acids: CASRGGQGNYGYTF. CDR3 nucleotide sequence: TGTGCCAGCAGGGGGGGACAGGGCAACTATGGCTACACCTTC. The J gene is TRBJ1-2, the V gene TRBV2; 9 bases are shared with TRBD1. V shed 6 bases and J 2 bases; nucleotides not matched to a gene: 4. Germline CDR1 SNHLY, CDR2 FYNNEI. The length of the CDR3 is 14 residues.

This chain joins TRBV5-4 and TRBJ2-5; D call uncertain. Germline V gene lookup returns CDR1 SGHNT and CDR2 YYREEE (reference sequence). The CDR3 totals 14 residues. Deletions cut 1 base from V and 5 bases from J, with 12 bases between. The chain's CDR3 is CASSLSASPETQYF. The DNA for the CDR3 is TGTGCCAGCAGCTTGAGCGCAAGCCCTGAGACCCAGTACTTC.

The chain uses TRBV7-9 and TRBJ2-1; D perhaps matches TRBD1 (5 bases). Germline CDR1 SEHNR, CDR2 FQNEAQ (reference sequence). The CDR3 loop spans 16 amino acids. V dropped 2 bases and J dropped 4 bases, with 15 bases sitting between them. The DNA of the CDR3 is TGTGCCAGCAGCTTAAGGACAACTACTTTTTACAATGAGCAGTTCTTC. Amino acid sequence: CASSLRTTTFYNEQFF.

The chain links TRBV27 to TRBJ1-1, with 8 bases fitting TRBD1. Germline CDR1 reads MNHEY; CDR2 reads SMNVEV (reference sequence). V shed 0 bases, J shed 7 bases, and the junction held 13 bases outside the gene matches. This CDR3 is 17 amino acids long. The CDR3 region is CASSLSPRTGPSFEAFF. The DNA of the CDR3 is TGTGCCAGCAGTTTATCCCCCCGGACAGGGCCCTCTTTTGAAGCTTTCTTT.

This chain connects TRBV2 to TRBJ1-2; D may be TRBD1 (6 bases). The ends were cut back, 6 bases at V and 1 base at J, with 12 bases in the middle. This CDR3 spans 14 amino acids. Germline CDR1 reads SNHLY; CDR2 reads FYNNEI. The CDR3 reads CASRPQGLNYGYTF. The CDR3 DNA reads TGTGCCAGCAGACCTCAGGGGCTTAACTATGGCTACACCTTC.

This clone was observed a handful of times. The chain couples TRBV11-3 to TRBJ2-2; tentatively, D is TRBD1 (5 bases). V lost 5 bases and J lost 0, with 10 bases in between. The CDR3 contains 15 residues. CDR1 and CDR2 from the germline V gene are SGHNT and YENEEA. The CDR3 loop reads CASSGQGSNTGELFF. The CDR3 DNA follows: TGTGCCAGCAGCGGGCAGGGTTCGAACACCGGGGAGCTGTTTTTT.

Only a few counts were recorded for this clone. The chain combines TRBV7-9 with TRBJ2-7, with D perhaps matching TRBD1 (5 bases). The V gene lost 5 bases and the J gene lost 2 bases, with 13 bases spanning the gap. Germline lookup yields CDR1 SEHNR and CDR2 FQNEAQ (reference sequence). The CDR3 length is 14 residues. The CDR3 bases are TGTGCCAGCAGCGCGACAGCTACGCCCTACGAGCAGTACTTC. Amino acid sequence: CASSATATPYEQYF.

This chain joins TRBV11-2 and TRBJ1-6; weak D call: TRBD1 (5 bases). This CDR3 comprises 14 residues. Deletions cut 1 base from V and 7 bases from J, with 8 bases between. Looked up from germline, CDR1 is SGHAT and CDR2 is FQNNGV. CDR3 residues: CASSLGTNNSPLHF. The CDR3 DNA sequence: TGTGCCAGCAGCTTAGGGACAAACAATTCACCCCTCCACTTT.

In this sample, this clone turned up a few times. The rearrangement links TRBV13 to TRBJ2-5; possibly TRBD2 for D (7 bases). CDR1 and CDR2 (germline): PRHDT, FYEKMQ (reference sequence). Deletions cut 0 bases from V and 1 base from J, with 12 bases between. The CDR3 totals 16 residues. The chain's CDR3 is CASSLGRRGPQETQYF. The CDR3 coding sequence is TGTGCCAGCAGCTTAGGACGGCGGGGGCCCCAAGAGACCCAGTACTTC.

The chain combines TRBV3-1 (or the pseudogene TRBV3-2) with TRBJ1-2; D gene uncertain. The V and J ends lost 0 bases and 4 bases respectively, with 6 bases between them. This CDR3 has 13 residues. Germline V gene data show CDR1 as LGHDT and CDR2 as YNNKEL (reference sequence). The CDR3 DNA sequence: TGTGCCAGCAGCCAAGAAGATAGCTATGGCTACACCTTC. It is translated as CASSQEDSYGYTF.

The chain recombines TRBV11-3 with TRBJ2-6, with 11 bases aligning to TRBD1. The CDR3 loop spans 18 amino acids. V lost 1 base and J lost 3; bases outside the gene matches: 5. The V gene's germline CDR1 is SGHNT and CDR2 YENEEA. The CDR3 nucleotides read TGTGCCAGCAGCTTAGGGACAGGGGGCCCGGGTGGGGCCAACGTCCTGACTTTC. Protein product: CASSLGTGGPGGANVLTF.

This clone came up once. V gene TRBV19 combines with J gene TRBJ1-5; a weak D match, TRBD1 (5 bases). From germline, CDR1 is LNHDA and CDR2 SQIVND (reference sequence). Trimming cost V 1 base and J 3 bases, with 13 bases left between them. The CDR3 consists of 16 residues. The CDR3 is CASSIGAGRDNQPQHF. As DNA, the CDR3 is TGTGCCAGTAGTATAGGGGCAGGGCGGGACAATCAGCCCCAGCATTTT.

The rearrangement links TRBV7-3 to TRBJ2-6; 8 nucleotides agree with TRBD2. V shed 10 bases and J 0 bases; nucleotides not matched to a gene: 8. The CDR3 covers 16 residues. Germline CDR1 is SGHTA and CDR2 is FQGTGA. The CDR3: CATGTGGTSGANVLTF. The CDR3 DNA follows: TGTGCCACTGGCACGGGGGGGACCTCTGGGGCCAACGTCCTGACTTTC.

The chain is built from TRBV28 and TRBJ1-2; TRBD1 is a possible D gene (5 bases). CDR1 and CDR2 (germline): MDHEN, SYDVKM. Deletions cut 1 base from V and 3 bases from J, with 9 bases between. This CDR3 region has 14 residues. The chain's CDR3 is CASSLLGVYYGYTF. The CDR3, as DNA: TGTGCCAGCAGTTTATTAGGGGTCTACTATGGCTACACCTTC.

The rearrangement links TRBV18 to TRBJ1-1; 9 bases fit TRBD1. The CDR3 loop spans 13 amino acids. After removal of 5 bases from V and 5 bases from J, the junction contained 3 bases not matched to a gene. Germline lookup yields CDR1 KGHSH and CDR2 LQKENI. CDR3 in DNA: TGTGCCAGCTCAAGGACAGGGGAAACTGAAGCTTTCTTT. This sequence encodes CASSRTGETEAFF.

V and J are TRBV18 and TRBJ1-6; tentatively, D is TRBD1 (5 bases). V shed 3 bases and J shed 14 bases, with 29 bases lying between them. Germline V gives CDR1 KGHSH, CDR2 LQKENI. The CDR3 runs 18 residues. CDR3 sequence (DNA): TGTGCCAGCTCACCTGCAACCACGAATCAGGGATCCCCGATGTCCCTCCACTTT. Protein: CASSPATTNQGSPMSLHF.

The chain links TRBV9 to TRBJ2-2; TRBD1 aligns across 11 bases. The CDR3 spans 15 residues. The V gene end was trimmed by 4 bases and the J gene end by 5 bases; junction bases not matched to a gene: 4. Germline lookup yields CDR1 SGDLS and CDR2 YYNGEE. In DNA form, the CDR3 reads TGTGCCAGCAGCTTCGGACAGGGGGCGACCGGGGAGCTGTTTTTT. Its protein is CASSFGQGATGELFF.